This T cell receptor (beta chain) comes out of a study of shared clonotypes between healthy human individuals. Turning to this clone: Additional DNA sequences in this sample encode the identical CDR3.

Using immunoSEQ multiplex PCR, the repertoire was profiled, and TCRdb retains in-frame clones only, with some absent. The sample yields millions of clones, roughly 91% seen once. Naive CD8 isolation took CD45RO-negative cells positively selected for CCR7 and excluded terminally differentiated effector memory CD45RA+ cells. CDR1 and CDR2 (germline): SGDLS, YYNGEE. The CDR3 spans 15 residues. The J segment lost 4 bases and the V segment lost 2 bases, leaving 5 bases of the junction unmatched. The chain combines TRBV9 with TRBJ2-7, with TRBD2 matching over 11 bases. Sequenced: naive CD8+ T cells from PBMCs. The sequence was obtained from a young man in good health. Some clones in this sample may be carry-over from other donors' samples. The CDR3 DNA is TGTGCCAGCAGCGTGGGGACTAGCGGACGATACGAGCAGTACTTC. Residues: CASSVGTSGRYEQYF.